What follows are 2 T cell receptor beta chains derived from one specimen sequenced in a study of blood T cell repertoires in COVID-19. Data came from immunoSEQ multiplex PCR; TCRdb stores just in-frame clones and leaves some out. The table has tens of thousands of clones, around 86% seen once. The sample comprised peripheral blood. Receptor source: a man at least 80 years old with acute or convalescent COVID-19.

This clone was counted between two and nine times. The rearrangement uses TRBV18 and TRBJ2-7, with D unresolved. Germline loops: CDR1 KGHSH, CDR2 LQKENI. The CDR3 totals 14 residues. V was clipped by 3 bases and J by 3 bases, with 12 bases between them. The CDR3 is CASSPPERLYEQYF. CDR3 coding DNA: TGTGCCAGCTCACCCCCAGAACGCCTCTACGAGCAGTACTTC.

As concerns this clone: Other DNA sequences within the sample encode an identical CDR3. The genes are TRBV15 and TRBJ1-5; 8 nucleotides agree with TRBD1. Germline V gives CDR1 LNHNV, CDR2 YYDKDF (reference sequence). The length of the CDR3 is 17 residues. The V gene end was trimmed by 0 bases and the J gene end by 1 base; junction bases not matched to a gene: 5. The CDR3 sequence: CATSRDPRDRSNQPQHF. The CDR3 DNA follows: TGTGCCACCAGCAGAGATCCGAGGGACAGGAGCAATCAGCCCCAGCATTTT.